This T cell receptor (beta chain) was identified during a study of blood T cell repertoires in COVID-19. Study overall: Sites in the United States, Italy and Spain provided acute and convalescent COVID-19 samples.

Authors' methods: The assay estimated nucleated cells by amplifying reference gene primers. Clones were read by immunoSEQ multiplex PCR, and TCRdb kept only the in-frame ones, dropping some. The V and J calls and clone size come from that table; D and trimming were worked out from the DNA. Here the sample spans roughly 200,000 clones, approximately 84% being singletons. The germline gives CDR1 SNHLY, CDR2 FYNNEI. There are 14 residues in the CDR3. V gave up 2 bases and J gave up 5 bases, with 9 bases separating them. The source material was peripheral blood. This sequence was found in a woman aged 65 to 85 with active or convalescent COVID-19. The chain employs TRBV2 and TRBJ2-2, with no clear D. The CDR3 protein is CASSESRGTGELFF. DNA for the CDR3: TGTGCCAGCAGTGAATCCCGAGGTACCGGGGAGCTGTTTTTT.